Presented here are 18 T cell receptor beta chains from one specimen sequenced in a study of type 1 regulatory T cells (dated by TCRdb to the early 2020s). Instrument on record: Illumina MiSeq. The public reads were run again by TCRdb, first through fastp at Q25 and then through MiXCR, and only productive beta chains were kept. Every CDR3 protein is listed once, alongside the most common genes and DNA of its rows. Across this sample there are 75,000 to 100,000 distinct CDR3 sequences, with 31% seen only once. The ten most abundant clones make up 2.2% of the sample. The sample was CD4+ T cells, either the whole sample or a sorted fraction (not recorded which). Receptors originate from a human donor in good health.

V usage is TRBV4-1 and J usage is TRBJ1-1, with a weak D call TRBD1 (6 bases). V lost 0 bases, J lost 3 bases, and 14 bases lay in between. The CDR3 has 16 residues. CDR1 is MGHRA, CDR2 YSYEKL, per germline. In nucleotides, the CDR3 is TGCGCCAGCAGCCAAGATCCGGGGGGCTGGTACACTGAAGCTTTCTTT. This codes for CASSQDPGGWYTEAFF.

J is TRBJ2-7 and V is TRBV5-1; TRBD1 might be the D (5 bases). This CDR3 contains 14 residues. V lost 1 base and J 5 bases, leaving 13 bases between the germline ends. In germline, CDR1 is SGHRS, CDR2 YFSETQ. In DNA form, the CDR3 reads TGCGCCAGCAGCTTGATCCCAGGGTTCGACGAGCAGTACTTC. This sequence encodes CASSLIPGFDEQYF.

This clonotype showed up just a few times. The chain uses TRBV14 and TRBJ2-3, with 9 bases matching TRBD2. This CDR3 spans 16 amino acids. After removal of 4 bases from V and 2 bases from J, the junction contained 7 bases not matched to a gene. Germline V gives CDR1 SGHDN, CDR2 FVKESK. Written as DNA, the CDR3 is TGTGCCAGCAGCCGACGGCTAGCGGGAACCACAGATACGCAGTATTTT. This encodes CASSRRLAGTTDTQYF. The full variable domain, with the rest looked up from reference TRBV14 and TRBJ2-3, is EAGVTQFPSHSVIEKGQTVTLRCDPISGHDNLYWYRRVMGKEIKFLLHFVKESKQDESGMPNNRFLAERTGGTYSTLKVQPAELEDSGVYFCASSRRLAGTTDTQYFGPGTRLTVL.

This clonotype was detected many times. The J gene is TRBJ2-1, the V gene TRBV6-1, with 8 positions matching TRBD2. From germline, CDR1 is MNHNS and CDR2 SASEGT. Trimming removed 2 bases from V and 8 bases from J; junction bases left unmatched: 8. This CDR3 has 15 amino acids. The CDR3 region is CASSESSSGSHEQFF. Written as DNA, the CDR3 is TGTGCCAGCAGTGAAAGCTCTAGCGGGTCTCATGAGCAGTTCTTC.

This clonotype came up a few times. This sequence joins TRBV2 and TRBJ2-7; 7 bases align to TRBD2. The ends lost 4 bases at V and 0 bases at J; junction bases unmatched: 3. Germline V gene sequence: CDR1 SNHLY, CDR2 FYNNEI. CDR3 length: 14 residues. The CDR3 DNA sequence: TGTGCCAGCAGTGTCCTAGCGGACTCCTACGAGCAGTACTTC. Translation: CASSVLADSYEQYF.

This clonotype was counted a few times. This chain connects TRBV5-1 to TRBJ1-2; unclear D gene. V was cut by 4 bases and J by 3 bases, with 10 bases left in between. The V gene's germline CDR1 is SGHRS and CDR2 YFSETQ. The CDR3 sequence is 13 residues long. CDR3 loop: CASSPQEDYGYTF. The CDR3, as DNA: TGCGCCAGCAGCCCCCAGGAAGACTATGGCTACACCTTC. Full variable domain (rest looked up from reference TRBV5-1 and TRBJ1-2): KAGVTQTPRYLIKTRGQQVTLSCSPISGHRSVSWYQQTPGQGLQFLFEYFSETQRNKGNFPGRFSGRQFSNSRSEMNVSTLELGDSALYLCASSPQEDYGYTFGSGTRLTVV.

The chain has TRBV19 and TRBJ2-2; no reliable D call. Germline assignment: CDR1 LNHDA and CDR2 SQIVND (reference sequence). Between the trimmed V and J ends, which lost 6 bases and 2 bases, there was a span of 10 bases. This CDR3 region has 14 residues. In DNA, the CDR3 is TGTGCCAGTAGCCCCCGGACCAACACCGGGGAGCTGTTTTTT. It encodes CASSPRTNTGELFF.

As to this clonotype: A read error is likely, as this CDR3 ends without the conserved phenylalanine or tryptophan. J is TRBJ2-5 and V is TRBV5-4; 12 nucleotides line up with TRBD2. Trimming took 0 bases from V and 2 from J; bases not matched to a gene: 5. The CDR3 is 17 amino acids. Germline CDR1 and CDR2: SGHNT and YYREEE (reference sequence). CDR3 residues: CASSLGLAGGGQETQYI. The CDR3 DNA reads as TGTGCCAGCAGCTTGGGGCTAGCGGGAGGGGGTCAAGAGACCCAGTACATC.

The genes are TRBV7-3 and TRBJ1-1, with 7 bases fitting TRBD1. The CDR3 runs to 14 residues. The V gene's germline CDR1 is SGHTA and CDR2 FQGTGA. With V trimmed by 4 bases and J by 3 bases, 5 bases remained unmatched. The CDR3 loop reads CASSSTGLDTEAFF. CDR3 nucleotides: TGTGCCAGCAGCTCGACAGGGTTGGACACTGAAGCTTTCTTT.

This clonotype was seen more than once but under ten times. CDR3 in DNA: TGCAGTGCTACCGGAGGAACGGGGAGTTTGCCCTACGAGCAGTACTTC. This codes for CSATGGTGSLPYEQYF. The V gene is TRBV20-1, the J gene TRBJ2-7; a weak D match, TRBD2 (5 bases). In germline, CDR1 is DFQATT, CDR2 SNEGSKA (reference sequence). The CDR3 sequence is 16 residues long. V was cut by 4 bases and J by 2 bases, with 21 bases left in between.

This clonotype was seen only a few times. This chain joins TRBV20-1 and TRBJ2-7; 10 bases agree with TRBD2. Trimming removed 7 bases from V and 5 bases from J; junction bases left unmatched: 14. From germline, CDR1 is DFQATT and CDR2 SNEGSKA (reference sequence). The CDR3 consists of 15 residues. The DNA for the CDR3 is TGCAGTGTTTCTCCCTCTAGCGGGGGCTTCGACGAGCAGTACTTC. This gives the protein CSVSPSSGGFDEQYF.

The J gene is TRBJ2-2, the V gene TRBV7-2; 7 bases agree with TRBD2. This CDR3 spans 16 amino acids. The J segment lost 1 base and the V segment lost 5 bases, leaving 7 bases of the junction unmatched. Germline V lookup: CDR1 SGHTA, CDR2 FQGNSA. Written as DNA, the CDR3 is TGTGCCAGCAGCCCAAGAGCGGGACTGAACACCGGGGAGCTGTTTTTT. Translated, it gives CASSPRAGLNTGELFF. Together with reference TRBV7-2 and TRBJ2-2, the CDR3 gives the full variable domain: GAGVSQSPSNKVTEKGKDVELRCDPISGHTALYWYRQSLGQGLEFLIYFQGNSAPDKSGLPSDRFSAERTGGSVSTLTIQRTQQEDSAVYLCASSPRAGLNTGELFFGEGSRLTVL.

V usage is TRBV21-1 and J usage is TRBJ2-7. TRBV21-1 is designated a pseudogene. The CDR3 has 12 residues. Here the CDR3 DNA reads TGTGCCAGCAGCAAAGTTCTCTACGAGCAGTACTTC. Residues: CASSKVLYEQYF.

The chain has TRBV20-1 and TRBJ2-1; no clear D gene. Germline V gene data show CDR1 as DFQATT and CDR2 as SNEGSKA (reference sequence). CDR3 size: 10 residues. V was pared by 3 bases and J by 9 bases, with 6 bases between. For the CDR3, the DNA is TGCAGTGCTAGGTCCGTTGAGCAGTTCTTC. Protein: CSARSVEQFF.

This clonotype was picked up a small number of times. The V gene is TRBV7-2, the J gene TRBJ2-3, with D possibly matching TRBD2 (5 bases). This CDR3 spans 16 amino acids. Germline CDR1 reads SGHTA; CDR2 reads FQGNSA. Trimming pared 4 bases from V and 1 base from J, leaving 15 bases between. The CDR3 here is CASSSPPGKRTDTQYF. The CDR3, as DNA: TGTGCCAGCAGCTCCCCCCCGGGAAAACGCACAGATACGCAGTATTTT.

This clonotype was observed a few times. The chain uses TRBV6-5 and TRBJ1-2; TRBD1 agrees at 9 bases. This CDR3 region has 15 residues. Germline V gene lookup returns CDR1 MNHEY and CDR2 SVGAGI. V was pared by 0 bases and J by 5 bases, with 4 bases of the junction left unmatched. CDR3 amino acids: CASSYSGQGKYGYTF. DNA for the CDR3: TGTGCCAGCAGTTACTCGGGACAGGGAAAATATGGCTACACCTTC.

This chain links TRBV2 with TRBJ2-1, with 8 bases matching TRBD2. The germline CDR1 and CDR2 sequences are SNHLY and FYNNEI. The ends lost 7 bases at V and 0 bases at J; junction bases unmatched: 14. CDR3 length: 18 amino acids. The CDR3 nucleotides are TGTGCCAGCACCCTTGGGGGGCTTAGCGGGATCTCCTACAATGAGCAGTTCTTC. It specifies CASTLGGLSGISYNEQFF.

This sequence joins TRBV6-6 and TRBJ2-5; TRBD1 agrees at 7 bases. Germline V gene sequence: CDR1 MNHNY, CDR2 SVGAGI (reference sequence). The V gene end was trimmed by 2 bases and the J gene end by 5 bases; junction bases not matched to a gene: 8. The CDR3 has 15 residues. This CDR3 reads CASSYPEGGAETQYF. CDR3 bases: TGTGCCAGCAGTTACCCCGAAGGGGGCGCGGAGACCCAGTACTTC.